The 21 T cell receptor beta chains below all came from one sample that was sequenced in a study of T cell repertoires in cytomegalovirus infection. TCRdb called the reads again in MiXCR, with one record for every CDR3 protein. In the table there are some 300,000 distinct CDR3 sequences, about a sixth of which are singletons. Input material: PBMCs. All receptors derive from a human donor in good health (CMV status not recorded). Some clones in this sample may be carry-over from other donors' samples.

This sequence joins TRBV20-1 and TRBJ2-7, with a weak D call TRBD1 (5 bases). V was shortened by 3 bases and J by 9 bases, with 15 bases between the two germline ends. Germline-derived CDR1 and CDR2 are DFQATT and SNEGSKA (reference sequence). The CDR3 is made up of 12 amino acids. The CDR3 region is CSASRVPGGQYF. In DNA, the CDR3 is TGCAGTGCTAGCAGGGTTCCCGGTGGGCAGTACTTC.

The chain couples TRBV12-3 or TRBV12-4 to TRBJ1-2; TRBD1 aligns across 8 bases. This CDR3 comprises 18 residues. V was pared by 6 bases and J by 4 bases, with 19 bases of the junction left unmatched. The CDR3 loop is CASRKTGQASRDPYGYTF. CDR3 nucleotides: TGTGCCAGCAGAAAGACGGGACAGGCTTCCCGGGACCCCTATGGCTACACCTTC.

This clonotype was seen at least ten times. CDR3 nucleotide sequence: TGTGCCAGCAGTATGAATACTAGGGGGCGACAAGTGGGCACTGAAGCTTTCTTT. This translates into CASSMNTRGRQVGTEAFF. The rearrangement links TRBV6-1 to TRBJ1-1, with 7 bases aligning to TRBD1. Germline values: CDR1 MNHNS, CDR2 SASEGT. The CDR3 loop spans 18 amino acids. V trimming: 5 bases; J trimming: 4 bases; junction bases outside the gene matches: 19.

The rearrangement links TRBV3-1 to TRBJ1-2, with 7 bases identical to TRBD1. The CDR3 totals 16 residues. CDR1 and CDR2 from the germline V gene are LGHDT and YNNKEL (reference sequence). The trim removed 2 bases at V and 3 bases at J, leaving 9 bases unmatched. CDR3 amino acids: CASSQKDRRLYYGYTF. CDR3 bases: TGTGCCAGCAGCCAAAAGGACAGGCGCCTTTACTATGGCTACACCTTC.

The rearrangement joins TRBV28 to TRBJ1-2; D remains unclear. V lost 4 bases and J lost 4, with 4 bases in between. CDR1 and CDR2 from the germline V gene are MDHEN and SYDVKM. The length of the CDR3 is 11 residues. This CDR3 is CASSSSYGYTF. The CDR3 nucleotides read TGTGCCAGCAGTTCCTCCTATGGCTACACCTTC.

This clonotype came up many times. The chain combines TRBV6-1 with TRBJ2-1; no firm D call. The CDR3 contains 13 residues. The germline CDR1 and CDR2 sequences are MNHNS and SASEGT. The V and J ends lost 1 base and 7 bases respectively, with 8 bases between them. The CDR3: CASSEGNLNEQFF. In nucleotides, the CDR3 is TGTGCCAGCAGTGAAGGAAATCTGAATGAGCAGTTCTTC.

This clonotype was found a few times. The rearrangement links TRBV6-5 to TRBJ1-1; D remains unclear. V was clipped by 5 bases and J by 0 bases, with 10 bases between them. The germline V gene has CDR1 MNHEY and CDR2 SVGAGI. This CDR3 spans 14 amino acids. The CDR3 bases are TGTGCCAGCAGTGGGCAGTTGCTGAACACTGAAGCTTTCTTT. This sequence encodes CASSGQLLNTEAFF.

There are a few counts of this clonotype. This rearrangement joins TRBV7-3 to TRBJ2-3, with 9 bases identical to TRBD1. Germline values: CDR1 SGHTA, CDR2 FQGTGA. V lost 4 bases and J lost 1; bases outside the gene matches: 6. The CDR3 is made up of 16 amino acids. The chain's CDR3 is CASSWGTGRGTDTQYF. DNA for the CDR3: TGTGCCAGCAGCTGGGGGACAGGGAGAGGCACAGATACGCAGTATTTT.

Points on this clonotype: The junction shows a germline mismatch at one end, possibly a read error. This chain connects TRBV12-3 or TRBV12-4 to TRBJ2-4, with TRBD2 identical over 7 bases. There are 14 residues in the CDR3. In DNA, the CDR3 is TGCGACAGCAGTTTTGGCGGGGGTGGGGTCATTCAGTACTTC. Translated: CDSSFGGGGVIQYF.

At least ten counts were recorded for this clonotype. CDR3 DNA sequence: TGTGCCAGCAGCTCCAATTTCTTCTACACCTTC. It translates to CASSSNFFYTF. The chain carries TRBV7-2 and TRBJ1-2; no clear D. The germline V and J ends were trimmed by 4 bases and 10 bases, with 10 bases remaining between them. This CDR3 comprises 11 residues. CDR1 and CDR2 (germline): SGHTA, FQGNSA.

In this sample, this clonotype turned up a few times. CDR3 sequence: CATSDNVAGRGETQYF. CDR3 coding DNA: TGTGCCACCAGTGACAACGTCGCGGGGAGAGGAGAGACCCAGTACTTC. V is TRBV24-1 and J is TRBJ2-5; TRBD2 is a possible D gene (6 bases). This CDR3 has 16 residues. CDR1 and CDR2 (germline): KGHDR, SFDVKD. V was cut by 4 bases and J by 4 bases, with 18 bases left in between.

This clonotype came up a few times. The chain couples TRBV20-1 to TRBJ1-5; 10 bases align to TRBD1. CDR3 length equals 17 residues. The trim removed 0 bases at V and 5 bases at J, leaving 10 bases unmatched. CDR1 is DFQATT and CDR2 is SNEGSKA in the germline V gene (reference sequence). The CDR3 bases are TGCAGTGCTAGAGATCGGATACATGGGACAGGGGATCAGCCCCAGCATTTT. Amino acid sequence: CSARDRIHGTGDQPQHF.

V and J are TRBV9 and TRBJ1-1; no clear D gene. Germline lookup yields CDR1 SGDLS and CDR2 YYNGEE. V lost 0 bases and J lost 5, with 17 bases in between. The CDR3 is 16 residues long. The CDR3 reads CASSVAWVRRRTEAFF. In nucleotides, the CDR3 is TGTGCCAGCAGCGTAGCGTGGGTACGAAGGCGAACTGAAGCTTTCTTT.

This clonotype occurred a few times. This chain joins TRBV6-5 and TRBJ2-7, with D possibly being TRBD2 (6 bases). This CDR3 region has 13 residues. The germline CDR1 and CDR2 sequences are MNHEY and SVGAGI. V lost 8 bases, J lost 2 bases, and 13 bases lay in between. Written as DNA, the CDR3 is TGTGCCAGCTCTAGGGACTGGACCTACGAGCAGTACTTC. This codes for CASSRDWTYEQYF.

The V call is TRBV4-1, the J call TRBJ1-1, with a tentative D call TRBD1 (5 bases). The length of the CDR3 is 15 residues. Trimming took off 3 bases at V and 1 base at J, with 12 bases between the two ends. Looked up from germline, CDR1 is MGHRA and CDR2 is YSYEKL. CDR3 amino acids: CASSQDKAWNTEAFF. The DNA of the CDR3 is TGCGCCAGCAGCCAGGACAAGGCCTGGAACACTGAAGCTTTCTTT.

This clonotype appeared a few times. J is TRBJ2-1 and V is TRBV12-3 or TRBV12-4; D might be TRBD1 (6 bases). V was cut by 3 bases and J by 0 bases, with 18 bases left in between. The CDR3 loop spans 18 amino acids. DNA of the CDR3: TGTGCCAGCAGTTTGGGGCTAATAGGGGGATACTCCTACAATGAGCAGTTCTTC. Translation gives CASSLGLIGGYSYNEQFF.

CDR3: CASSLVRGARRGTEAFF. As DNA, the CDR3 is TGCGCCAGCAGCTTGGTCCGTGGGGCGCGTCGGGGAACTGAAGCTTTCTTT. The chain recombines TRBV5-1 with TRBJ1-1; D possibly corresponds to TRBD1 (5 bases). V was trimmed by 0 bases and J by 5 bases, leaving 20 bases between them. The CDR3 runs to 17 residues. CDR1 is SGHRS and CDR2 is YFSETQ in the germline V gene.

This clonotype was observed a handful of times. One end of the junction varies from germline; a read error may be responsible. V usage is TRBV6-1 and J usage is TRBJ2-7; no clear D. The CDR3 is 14 residues long. Germline V gives CDR1 MNHNS, CDR2 SASEGT. CDR3 bases: TGCCTCTATAGGCCCCAGTCGGTGAGATACGAGCAGTACTTC. Amino acid sequence: CLYRPQSVRYEQYF.

V and J are TRBV5-4 and TRBJ2-1; 7 bases align to TRBD2. The CDR3 has 16 residues. Unmatched junction bases numbered 14, after V lost 7 bases and J lost 4 bases. Germline V lookup: CDR1 SGHNT, CDR2 YYREEE (reference sequence). CDR3 sequence reads: CASDFLSGTTYNEQFF. CDR3 nucleotides: TGTGCCAGCGACTTTTTGTCCGGGACTACATACAATGAGCAGTTCTTC.

The chain joins TRBV5-4 to TRBJ2-3; D not certain. Per germline, CDR1 SGHNT and CDR2 YYREEE (reference sequence). This CDR3 is built from 12 residues. V gave up 6 bases and J gave up 6 bases, with 11 bases separating them. The CDR3 is CASTSHRDTQYF. DNA for the CDR3: TGTGCCAGCACCTCCCATCGGGATACGCAGTATTTT.

This clonotype was observed at least ten times. V and J are TRBV7-2 and TRBJ2-5; D ambiguous. Per germline, CDR1 SGHTA and CDR2 FQGNSA. The V gene lost 1 base and the J gene lost 2 bases, with 8 bases spanning the gap. The CDR3 is 14 residues long. This CDR3 reads CASSLGLIQETQYF. The CDR3 nucleotides are TGTGCCAGCAGCTTAGGGCTGATTCAAGAGACCCAGTACTTC.